The 21 T cell receptor beta chains listed next were all sequenced from one sample in a study of PD-L1 blockade in urothelial cancer. Time point defined: pretreatment peripheral blood. The data were produced by immunoSEQ multiplex PCR, yet TCRdb's version contains in-frame clones alone and is incomplete. Of about 81,000 clones in the sample, 70% to 90% are singletons; the top ten hold more than 6.5%. This specimen was PBMCs, taken around atezolizumab (anti-PD-L1) treatment. The receptors stem from a man in his forties with urothelial cancer.

The gene calls are TRBV11-3 and TRBJ2-1; TRBD2 aligns across 10 bases. The ends lost 6 bases at V and 4 bases at J; junction bases unmatched: 6. Germline CDR1 and CDR2: SGHNT and YENEEA. The CDR3 length is 15 residues. The CDR3 spells CASSSGTSEYNEQFF. The CDR3, as DNA: TGTGCCAGCAGTTCCGGGACTAGCGAATACAATGAGCAGTTCTTC.

The chain employs TRBV9 and TRBJ2-3; 8 nucleotides align to TRBD2. This CDR3 region has 16 residues. The V gene end was trimmed by 0 bases and the J gene end by 0 bases; junction bases not matched to a gene: 3. Germline V gene lookup returns CDR1 SGDLS and CDR2 YYNGEE. The CDR3 DNA reads as TGTGCCAGCAGCGTAGTGGCTAGCGGGAGCACAGATACGCAGTATTTT. Its protein product is CASSVVASGSTDTQYF.

The chain joins TRBV28 to TRBJ1-1; D not certain. V lost 4 bases, J lost 7 bases, and 10 bases lay in between. Germline CDR1 and CDR2: MDHEN and SYDVKM. This CDR3 comprises 12 residues. The CDR3 DNA is TGTGCCAGCAGTTCGGAGATTAGTGAAGCTTTCTTT. Its protein is CASSSEISEAFF.

V is TRBV19 and J is TRBJ2-3, with 7 bases that match TRBD2. CDR1 LNHDA and CDR2 SQIVND come from the germline V gene (reference sequence). V shed 6 bases and J 6 bases; nucleotides not matched to a gene: 9. CDR3 size: 14 residues. The CDR3 is CASSGAGVYDTQYF. For the CDR3, the DNA is TGTGCCAGTAGCGGGGCGGGAGTCTACGATACGCAGTATTTT.

The chain links TRBV28 to TRBJ2-7; TRBD1 might be the D (5 bases). CDR1 MDHEN and CDR2 SYDVKM come from the germline V gene. V was shortened by 5 bases and J by 7 bases, with 21 bases between the two germline ends. The CDR3 totals 15 residues. CDR3 residues: CASSIPRARVREQYF. The CDR3 nucleotides read TGTGCCAGCAGTATACCTCGTGCCAGGGTGAGGGAGCAGTACTTC.

The genes are TRBV28 and TRBJ1-4; D gene unclear. The CDR3 is made up of 14 amino acids. V was trimmed by 3 bases and J by 4 bases, leaving 9 bases between them. Germline V gene sequence: CDR1 MDHEN, CDR2 SYDVKM. This CDR3 is CASSFHAGNEKLFF. The CDR3 DNA reads TGTGCCAGCAGTTTCCATGCCGGTAATGAAAAACTGTTTTTT. Filled out from reference TRBV28 and TRBJ1-4, the complete variable domain reads DVKVTQSSRYLVKRTGEKVFLECVQDMDHENMFWYRQDPGLGLRLIYFSYDVKMKEKGDIPEGYSVSREKKERFSLILESASTNQTSMYLCASSFHAGNEKLFFGSGTQLSVL.

The V gene is TRBV7-2, the J gene TRBJ2-6, with D perhaps TRBD1 (6 bases). CDR3 length equals 16 residues. V lost 5 bases and J 3 bases, leaving 14 bases between the germline ends. Germline-derived CDR1 and CDR2 are SGHTA and FQGNSA. CDR3: CASSPQGMGGANVLTF. In DNA, the CDR3 is TGTGCCAGCAGCCCACAGGGAATGGGTGGGGCCAACGTCCTGACTTTC.

The rearrangement links TRBV28 to TRBJ1-5; no clear D gene. The CDR3 has 15 amino acids. The V end lost 3 bases, the J end lost 2 bases, and 11 bases lay between the germline ends. Germline lookup yields CDR1 MDHEN and CDR2 SYDVKM. The CDR3 is CASSFVERGNQPQHF. The CDR3 coding sequence is TGTGCCAGCAGTTTTGTAGAGAGGGGCAATCAGCCCCAGCATTTT.

V is TRBV5-6 and J is TRBJ2-7; tentative D call: TRBD2 (5 bases). The V gene lost 0 bases and the J gene lost 4 bases, with 5 bases spanning the gap. This CDR3 has 12 residues. The germline V gene has CDR1 SGHDT and CDR2 YYEEEE. CDR3 sequence reads: CASSLGGYEQYF. In DNA, the CDR3 is TGTGCCAGCAGCTTGGGAGGGTACGAGCAGTACTTC.

This clone was found a few times. The V call is TRBV28, the J call TRBJ2-3; D is undetermined. Trimming took 3 bases from V and 5 from J, leaving 6 bases between them. CDR1 MDHEN and CDR2 SYDVKM come from the germline V gene. The CDR3 runs 12 residues. The CDR3 reads CASSFFLDTQYF. The CDR3 DNA reads as TGTGCCAGCAGTTTCTTTCTAGATACGCAGTATTTT.

The rearrangement uses TRBV7-9 and TRBJ1-1; D not resolved. The V end lost 3 bases, the J end lost 7 bases, and 3 bases lay between the germline ends. The CDR3 is 10 residues long. CDR1 is SEHNR and CDR2 is FQNEAQ in the germline V gene (reference sequence). CDR3 nucleotides: TGTGCCAGCAGCTTGCGTGAAGCTTTCTTT. As protein: CASSLREAFF.

The CDR3 bases are TGTGCCAGCAGCTGGGGGGTCAATGAGCAGTTCTTC. Translated, it gives CASSWGVNEQFF. This sequence joins TRBV11-2 and TRBJ2-1, with D possibly TRBD2 on 6 matching bases. The germline gives CDR1 SGHAT, CDR2 FQNNGV. The length of the CDR3 is 12 residues. V was pared by 4 bases and J by 6 bases, with 7 bases between. Together with reference TRBV11-2 and TRBJ2-1, the CDR3 gives the full variable domain: EAGVAQSPRYKIIEKRQSVAFWCNPISGHATLYWYQQILGQGPKLLIQFQNNGVVDDSQLPKDRFSAERLKGVDSTLKIQPAKLEDSAVYLCASSWGVNEQFFGPGTRLTVL.

The rearrangement uses TRBV5-1 and TRBJ2-2, with 7 positions matching TRBD2. The CDR3 contains 14 residues. Germline CDR1 and CDR2: SGHRS and YFSETQ. V was clipped by 6 bases and J by 2 bases; unmatched bases: 4. The DNA for the CDR3 is TGCGCCAGCAAACTAGCGATCAACACCGGGGAGCTGTTTTTT. This encodes CASKLAINTGELFF.

The chain combines TRBV30 with TRBJ1-4; possibly TRBD1 for D (6 bases). The CDR3 contains 11 residues. The germline CDR1 and CDR2 sequences are GTSNPN and SVGIG (reference sequence). V was clipped by 5 bases and J by 8 bases, with 9 bases between them. The CDR3 DNA reads as TGTGCCTGGGGGCAGGGGGAAAAACTGTTTTTT. Translating it yields CAWGQGEKLFF.

CDR3 sequence: CASSRQVSSYEQYF. The CDR3 coding sequence is TGTGCCAGCTCCCGACAGGTGAGCTCCTACGAGCAGTACTTC. The gene calls are TRBV19 and TRBJ2-7, with D maybe TRBD1 (6 bases). There are 14 residues in the CDR3. Germline V gene sequence: CDR1 LNHDA, CDR2 SQIVND (reference sequence). V lost 9 bases and J 0 bases, leaving 15 bases between the germline ends.

J is TRBJ2-7 and V is TRBV7-2, with a tentative D call TRBD2 (6 bases). This CDR3 is built from 15 residues. V lost 3 bases to trimming and J lost 5 bases, with 17 bases between them. Germline loops: CDR1 SGHTA, CDR2 FQGNSA. CDR3 residues: CASSFRDSPLDEQYF. The CDR3 nucleotides read TGTGCCAGCAGCTTCCGGGACTCCCCCCTAGACGAGCAGTACTTC.

This clone showed up just a few times. This chain joins TRBV9 and TRBJ1-3; D unclear. V was trimmed by 0 bases and J by 4 bases, leaving 11 bases between them. Looked up from germline, CDR1 is SGDLS and CDR2 is YYNGEE. The CDR3 consists of 15 residues. The CDR3 nucleotides read TGTGCCAGCAGCGTAGAAGTTGCGGTAGGAAACACCATATATTTT. Protein product: CASSVEVAVGNTIYF.

V gene TRBV27 combines with J gene TRBJ2-5, with D possibly matching TRBD1 (6 bases). The V gene's germline CDR1 is MNHEY and CDR2 SMNVEV (reference sequence). V lost 4 bases to trimming and J lost 4 bases, with 16 bases between them. The length of the CDR3 is 15 residues. The CDR3 nucleotides are TGTGCCAGCAGTTCGCTCGGCGGCAGGGGAGAGACCCAGTACTTC. Its translation: CASSSLGGRGETQYF.

As DNA, the CDR3 is TGTGCCAGCAAGAAGTCGCGGGAGCTCACCGGGGAGCTGTTTTTT. As protein: CASKKSRELTGELFF. The chain has TRBV6-5 and TRBJ2-2; TRBD2 matches at 7 bases. There are 15 residues in the CDR3. Germline CDR1 MNHEY, CDR2 SVGAGI. Unmatched junction bases numbered 9, after V lost 7 bases and J lost 4 bases.

V and J are TRBV11-2 and TRBJ2-1; D possibly corresponds to TRBD1 (6 bases). Per the germline V gene, CDR1 is SGHAT and CDR2 is FQNNGV. This CDR3 comprises 12 residues. With 5 bases removed from V and 11 bases from J, the gap between germline ends came to 13 bases. The CDR3: CASSPDRNKQFF. The CDR3, as DNA: TGTGCCAGCAGCCCGGACAGAAACAAGCAGTTCTTC.

V gene TRBV11-3 combines with J gene TRBJ2-2; 8 bases are a match to TRBD2. From germline, CDR1 is SGHNT and CDR2 YENEEA. This CDR3 has 14 amino acids. J was trimmed by 6 bases and V by 6 bases; bases with no gene match: 6. The CDR3 loop is CASRSGRSPGELFF. The CDR3 region has the DNA TGTGCCAGCAGGAGCGGGAGAAGTCCCGGGGAGCTGTTTTTT.